The 26 T cell receptor beta chains in this list originate from one sample, sequenced in a study of cytotoxic CD8 clonotypes in ibrutinib-treated CLL. Sequencing used immunoSEQ multiplex PCR; TCRdb keeps in-frame clones, though not all of them. Of under 300,000 clones in the sample, approximately 79% are singletons; the top ten hold roughly 5.7%. The sequenced sample was PBMCs, obtained at disease progression, from a patient treated with ibrutinib. Source of these receptors: a human donor with chronic lymphocytic leukemia.

This clone was detected only a few times. The rearrangement uses TRBV27 and TRBJ2-7; no firm D call. The length of the CDR3 is 11 residues. Germline assignment: CDR1 MNHEY and CDR2 SMNVEV (reference sequence). V dropped 5 bases and J dropped 6 bases, with 8 bases sitting between them. The CDR3 spells CASSLSSEQYF. The CDR3 DNA is TGTGCCAGCAGTCTCAGTAGCGAGCAGTACTTC.

V gene TRBV9 combines with J gene TRBJ1-1, with 7 bases that match TRBD1. The V gene end was trimmed by 3 bases and the J gene end by 3 bases; junction bases not matched to a gene: 14. The CDR3 extends over 17 amino acids. The germline V gene encodes CDR1 SGDLS and CDR2 YYNGEE. CDR3 region: CASSAPTGNWRDTEAFF. In DNA, the CDR3 is TGTGCCAGCAGCGCCCCGACAGGGAATTGGAGAGACACTGAAGCTTTCTTT.

The gene calls are TRBV5-4 and TRBJ2-1, with no clear D. Germline V gene lookup returns CDR1 SGHNT and CDR2 YYREEE (reference sequence). This CDR3 comprises 12 residues. Trimming removed 4 bases from V and 6 bases from J, with 8 bases in between. DNA for the CDR3: TGTGCCAGCAGCCCACCCGGCAATGAGCAGTTCTTC. Its protein is CASSPPGNEQFF.

The genes are TRBV6-5 and TRBJ2-7; tentatively, D is TRBD2 (5 bases). V dropped 7 bases and J dropped 2 bases, with 12 bases sitting between them. CDR3 size: 13 residues. Germline CDR1 reads MNHEY; CDR2 reads SVGAGI. Written as DNA, the CDR3 is TGTGCCAGCACCCCCCCGGGAACCTACGAGCAGTACTTC. It encodes CASTPPGTYEQYF.

This chain connects TRBV15 to TRBJ1-1, with D possibly being TRBD1 (6 bases). CDR1 and CDR2 from the germline V gene are LNHNV and YYDKDF (reference sequence). Deletions cut 1 base from V and 4 bases from J, with 13 bases between. The CDR3 covers 15 residues. The CDR3 spells CATSRVVTGSTEAFF. CDR3 nucleotides: TGTGCCACCAGCAGAGTCGTCACAGGGTCCACTGAAGCTTTCTTT. Drawing the rest from reference TRBV15 and TRBJ1-1, the complete variable domain is DAMVIQNPRYQVTQFGKPVTLSCSQTLNHNVMYWYQQKSSQAPKLLFHYYDKDFNNEADTPDNFQSRRPNTSFCFLDIRSPGLGDTAMYLCATSRVVTGSTEAFFGQGTRLTVV.

Only one count was recorded for this clone. The chain recombines TRBV7-9 with TRBJ2-5; TRBD1 matches at 8 bases. The germline V gene has CDR1 SEHNR and CDR2 FQNEAQ (reference sequence). The CDR3 length is 15 residues. Unmatched junction bases numbered 7, after V lost 7 bases and J lost 0 bases. This CDR3 reads CASTAGTGHQETQYF. The CDR3 region has the DNA TGTGCCAGCACCGCGGGGACAGGCCACCAAGAGACCCAGTACTTC.

V and J are TRBV13 and TRBJ2-5, with 7 nucleotides matching TRBD2. The CDR3 loop spans 16 amino acids. Germline V CDR1 and CDR2: PRHDT, FYEKMQ (reference sequence). V was clipped by 1 base and J by 0 bases; unmatched bases: 5. CDR3 residues: CASSLATSVYQETQYF. In DNA, the CDR3 is TGTGCCAGCAGCTTAGCTACTAGCGTTTACCAAGAGACCCAGTACTTC.

This chain connects TRBV28 to TRBJ2-5; tentative D call: TRBD1 (7 bases). The CDR3 totals 16 residues. V lost 4 bases, J lost 5 bases, and 20 bases lay in between. Germline V gene lookup returns CDR1 MDHEN and CDR2 SYDVKM. DNA for the CDR3: TGTGCCAGCAGTTACTTACCAGGGGGGCGCGGGGAGACCCAGTACTTC. This translates into CASSYLPGGRGETQYF.

The chain carries TRBV27 and TRBJ2-7; a possible D gene is TRBD2 (5 bases). In germline, CDR1 is MNHEY, CDR2 SMNVEV (reference sequence). V was cut by 5 bases and J by 0 bases, with 11 bases left in between. The CDR3 has 14 amino acids. CDR3: CASSPLALSYEQYF. The DNA for the CDR3 is TGTGCCAGCAGTCCCCTAGCCCTCTCCTACGAGCAGTACTTC.

A few counts support this clone. The chain is built from TRBV19 and TRBJ2-5, with D possibly matching TRBD2 (5 bases). The CDR3 spans 15 residues. Germline values: CDR1 LNHDA, CDR2 SQIVND (reference sequence). The V end lost 8 bases, the J end lost 6 bases, and 22 bases lay between the germline ends. The CDR3 nucleotides read TGTGCCAGTGACTCCCCGCCGGGGAATAAAAAGACCCAGTACTTC. Translation gives CASDSPPGNKKTQYF.

The rearrangement links TRBV29-1 to TRBJ2-7, with 13 positions matching TRBD2. There are 11 residues in the CDR3. Germline CDR1 is SQVTM and CDR2 is ANQGSEA. Unmatched junction bases numbered 0, after V lost 7 bases and J lost 6 bases. The CDR3 here is CSGTSGGEQYF. In DNA form, the CDR3 reads TGCAGCGGGACTAGCGGGGGCGAGCAGTACTTC.

The chain combines TRBV6-6 with TRBJ1-1; no clear D. The CDR3 sequence is 14 residues long. Looked up from germline, CDR1 is MNHNY and CDR2 is SVGAGI (reference sequence). The ends were cut back, 6 bases at V and 1 base at J, with 12 bases in the middle. CDR3 sequence (DNA): TGTGCCAGCAGCGACCTATCAGGGAACACTGAAGCTTTCTTT. Its translation is CASSDLSGNTEAFF.

A note on this clone: The same CDR3 also results from other DNA sequences found in this sample. The J gene is TRBJ2-7, the V gene TRBV7-6; perhaps TRBD2 as D (6 bases). V lost 3 bases to trimming and J lost 2 bases, with 11 bases between them. The CDR3 loop spans 14 amino acids. Germline CDR1 is SGHVS and CDR2 is FNYEAQ. CDR3 bases: TGTGCCAGCAGCTTCGGGACGGGGGCCTACGAGCAGTACTTC. Amino acids: CASSFGTGAYEQYF.

This chain joins TRBV10-3 and TRBJ2-7; TRBD2 is a possible D gene (6 bases). CDR1 ENHRY and CDR2 SYGVKD come from the germline V gene. The V gene lost 9 bases and the J gene lost 0 bases, with 6 bases spanning the gap. The CDR3 is 11 amino acids. CDR3 sequence reads: CAIAGSYEQYF. In DNA, the CDR3 is TGTGCCATAGCGGGCTCCTACGAGCAGTACTTC.

The chain joins TRBV2 to TRBJ2-5; 12 bases map to TRBD2. The CDR3 extends over 16 amino acids. The ends lost 2 bases at V and 5 bases at J; junction bases unmatched: 6. Germline V gives CDR1 SNHLY, CDR2 FYNNEI. CDR3 sequence reads: CASSERLAGDVETQYF. The CDR3 DNA sequence: TGTGCCAGCAGTGAAAGACTAGCGGGGGACGTTGAGACCCAGTACTTC.

The V gene is TRBV6-6, the J gene TRBJ1-5; D is unclear. Germline CDR1 reads MNHNY; CDR2 reads SVGAGI (reference sequence). This CDR3 region has 12 residues. The V end was cut by 2 bases, the J end by 6 bases, with 5 bases between. Here the CDR3 DNA reads TGTGCCAGCAGTTACGCCGGTCAGCCCCAGCATTTT. Translation gives CASSYAGQPQHF.

As DNA, the CDR3 is TGTGCCAGCAGCTTAGTGAAGGGGACTGGCGCTGAAGCTTTCTTT. It codes for CASSLVKGTGAEAFF. This chain uses TRBV7-9 with TRBJ1-1; TRBD1 might be the D (5 bases). CDR3 length equals 15 residues. The germline CDR1 and CDR2 sequences are SEHNR and FQNEAQ (reference sequence). Trimming removed 1 base from V and 6 bases from J, with 15 bases in between.

The chain uses TRBV5-1 and TRBJ1-3, with D tentatively TRBD1 (6 bases). V lost 0 bases to trimming and J lost 0 bases, with 10 bases between them. The CDR3 length is 16 residues. Germline loops: CDR1 SGHRS, CDR2 YFSETQ. Written as DNA, the CDR3 is TGCGCCAGCAGCTTGGAGGGACACCACTCTGGAAACACCATATATTTT. Its protein product is CASSLEGHHSGNTIYF.

The J gene is TRBJ1-4, the V gene TRBV7-2; D not certain. Per germline, CDR1 SGHTA and CDR2 FQGNSA. V was cut by 3 bases and J by 12 bases, with 14 bases left in between. This CDR3 has 13 residues. CDR3 region: CASSFYEAAELFF. CDR3 nucleotide sequence: TGTGCCAGCAGCTTTTATGAGGCGGCAGAACTGTTTTTT.

This chain joins TRBV13 and TRBJ2-7; 7 nucleotides agree with TRBD2. The germline gives CDR1 PRHDT, CDR2 FYEKMQ (reference sequence). The junction had 14 bases not matched to a gene; V was cut back by 5 bases and J by 7 bases. There are 15 residues in the CDR3. CDR3: CASSRRGGIGGEQYF. DNA of the CDR3: TGTGCCAGCAGCCGTAGGGGAGGGATAGGAGGGGAGCAGTACTTC. The complete variable domain, with remaining parts taken from reference TRBV13 and TRBJ2-7, reads AAGVIQSPRHLIKEKRETATLKCYPIPRHDTVYWYQQGPGQDPQFLISFYEKMQSDKGSIPDRFSAQQFSDYHSELNMSSLELGDSALYFCASSRRGGIGGEQYFGPGTRLTVT.

The sample holds a few counts of this clone. The chain carries TRBV28 and TRBJ2-2; D unclear. Germline CDR1 MDHEN, CDR2 SYDVKM. Deletions cut 3 bases from V and 1 base from J, with 6 bases between. The CDR3 runs 14 residues. CDR3 amino acids: CASSFSLNTGELFF. CDR3 nucleotides: TGTGCCAGCAGTTTCTCTTTGAACACCGGGGAGCTGTTTTTT.

The chain couples TRBV27 to TRBJ1-6; 9 bases map to TRBD1. This CDR3 region has 18 residues. Germline V gene lookup returns CDR1 MNHEY and CDR2 SMNVEV (reference sequence). The ends lost 5 bases at V and 3 bases at J; junction bases unmatched: 11. The CDR3 reads CASSPRGTGLYYNSPLHF. DNA of the CDR3: TGTGCCAGCAGTCCAAGAGGGACAGGGTTATACTATAATTCACCCCTCCACTTT.

The chain employs TRBV28 and TRBJ2-1; 7 bases agree with TRBD2. There are 13 residues in the CDR3. The junction had 8 bases not matched to a gene; V was cut back by 6 bases and J by 9 bases. Germline CDR1 and CDR2: MDHEN and SYDVKM. The CDR3, as DNA: TGTGCCAGCAGCCCCAGCGGGATCGGTGAGCAGTTCTTC. It codes for CASSPSGIGEQFF.

The gene calls are TRBV27 and TRBJ2-1; D perhaps matches TRBD1 (5 bases). Germline CDR1 reads MNHEY; CDR2 reads SMNVEV (reference sequence). V dropped 5 bases and J dropped 4 bases, with 9 bases sitting between them. This CDR3 comprises 13 residues. The CDR3 reads CASSRTHYNEQFF. The CDR3, as DNA: TGTGCCAGCAGTAGGACACATTACAATGAGCAGTTCTTC.

This clone has a handful of counts. V and J are TRBV6-1 and TRBJ2-7; D remains unclear. Trimming took off 5 bases at V and 5 bases at J, with 10 bases between the two ends. Germline V gene sequence: CDR1 MNHNS, CDR2 SASEGT. The CDR3 is 12 residues long. CDR3 sequence reads: CASSIWEHEQYF. DNA of the CDR3: TGTGCCAGCAGTATCTGGGAACACGAGCAGTACTTC.

This clone was seen a few times. The identical CDR3 is also encoded by other nucleotide sequences in the sample. V is TRBV20-1 and J is TRBJ2-5; D gene uncertain. The CDR3 extends over 10 amino acids. Per germline, CDR1 DFQATT and CDR2 SNEGSKA (reference sequence). Trimming took 3 bases from V and 5 from J, leaving 4 bases between them. CDR3 coding DNA: TGCAGTGCTAGTCACGAGACCCAGTACTTC. Its translation is CSASHETQYF.